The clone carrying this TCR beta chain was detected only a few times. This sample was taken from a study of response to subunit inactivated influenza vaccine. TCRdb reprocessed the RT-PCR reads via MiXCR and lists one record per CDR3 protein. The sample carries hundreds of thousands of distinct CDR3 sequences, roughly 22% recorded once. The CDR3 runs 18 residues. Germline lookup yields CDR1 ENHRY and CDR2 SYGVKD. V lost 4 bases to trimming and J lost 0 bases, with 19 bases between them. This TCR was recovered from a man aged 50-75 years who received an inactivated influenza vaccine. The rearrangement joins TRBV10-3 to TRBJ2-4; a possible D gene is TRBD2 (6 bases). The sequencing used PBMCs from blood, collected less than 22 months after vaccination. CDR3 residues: CAISGGLGSTLAKNIQYF. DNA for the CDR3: TGTGCCATCAGTGGGGGACTGGGCTCAACCCTAGCCAAAAACATTCAGTACTTC.